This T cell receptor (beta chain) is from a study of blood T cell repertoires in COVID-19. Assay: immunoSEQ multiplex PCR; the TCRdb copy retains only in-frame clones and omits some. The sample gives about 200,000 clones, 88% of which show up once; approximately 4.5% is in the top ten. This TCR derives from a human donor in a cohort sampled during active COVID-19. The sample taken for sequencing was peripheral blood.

CDR3 residues: CASSGTVLGYTF. DNA for the CDR3: TGTGCCAGCAGTGGGACAGTCCTAGGCTACACCTTC. This sequence joins TRBV12-3 or TRBV12-4 and TRBJ1-2; 7 positions agree with TRBD1. The CDR3 sequence is 12 residues long. V gave up 5 bases and J gave up 8 bases; unmatched junction bases: 5.